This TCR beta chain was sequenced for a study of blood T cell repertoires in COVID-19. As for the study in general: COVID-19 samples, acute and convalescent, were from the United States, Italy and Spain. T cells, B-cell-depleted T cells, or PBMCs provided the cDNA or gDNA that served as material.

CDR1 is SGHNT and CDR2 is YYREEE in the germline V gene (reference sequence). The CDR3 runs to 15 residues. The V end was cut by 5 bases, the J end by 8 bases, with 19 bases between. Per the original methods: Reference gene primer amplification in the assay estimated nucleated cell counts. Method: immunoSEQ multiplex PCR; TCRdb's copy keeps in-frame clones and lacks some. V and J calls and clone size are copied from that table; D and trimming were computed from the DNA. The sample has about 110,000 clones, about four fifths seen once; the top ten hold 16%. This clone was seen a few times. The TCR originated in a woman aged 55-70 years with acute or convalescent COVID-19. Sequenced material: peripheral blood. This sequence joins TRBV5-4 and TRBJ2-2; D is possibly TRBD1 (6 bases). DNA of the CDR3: TGTGCCAGCAGATCCCGGGACAACACCCCGGGGGAGCTGTTTTTT. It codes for CASRSRDNTPGELFF.